The 3 T cell receptor beta chains below were found in one sample sequenced in a study of shared clonotypes between healthy human individuals. Some clones are missing from TCRdb's copy, which holds only in-frame ones; the method was immunoSEQ multiplex PCR. The table has under 1,100,000 clones, about 75% seen once; the top ten hold 1.4%. The sequenced material came from memory CD4+ T cells sorted from blood. Subset described: CD45RA-negative fraction. Source of these receptors: a man younger than 30 in good health.

This chain uses TRBV9 with TRBJ1-1; D remains ambiguous. This CDR3 has 16 amino acids. Germline lookup yields CDR1 SGDLS and CDR2 YYNGEE. V lost 5 bases, J lost 0 bases, and 17 bases lay in between. The CDR3 region has the DNA TGTGCCAGCAGTGACGGTCAGGAGAGCATGAACACTGAAGCTTTCTTT. It encodes CASSDGQESMNTEAFF. Full variable domain (rest looked up from reference TRBV9 and TRBJ1-1): DSGVTQTPKHLITATGQRVTLRCSPRSGDLSVYWYQQSLDQGLQFLIQYYNGEERAKGNILERFSAQQFPDLHSELNLSSLELGDSALYFCASSDGQESMNTEAFFGQGTRLTVV.

The V and J genes are TRBV30 and TRBJ2-2, with D perhaps matching TRBD2 (6 bases). CDR1 and CDR2 (germline): GTSNPN, SVGIG (reference sequence). The CDR3 extends over 16 amino acids. The ends were cut back, 5 bases at V and 6 bases at J, with 22 bases in the middle. The CDR3 protein is CAWCRSGASEAGELFF. CDR3 nucleotides: TGTGCCTGGTGCCGGTCGGGAGCTAGCGAAGCCGGGGAGCTGTTTTTT.

The CDR3: CASSLSGTSDEQFF. CDR3 bases: TGTGCCAGCAGTTTATCCGGGACAAGTGATGAGCAGTTCTTC. The chain is built from TRBV6-5 and TRBJ2-1; D is perhaps TRBD1 (6 bases). In germline, CDR1 is MNHEY, CDR2 SVGAGI. This CDR3 region has 14 residues. V was shortened by 4 bases and J by 8 bases, with 15 bases between the two germline ends.